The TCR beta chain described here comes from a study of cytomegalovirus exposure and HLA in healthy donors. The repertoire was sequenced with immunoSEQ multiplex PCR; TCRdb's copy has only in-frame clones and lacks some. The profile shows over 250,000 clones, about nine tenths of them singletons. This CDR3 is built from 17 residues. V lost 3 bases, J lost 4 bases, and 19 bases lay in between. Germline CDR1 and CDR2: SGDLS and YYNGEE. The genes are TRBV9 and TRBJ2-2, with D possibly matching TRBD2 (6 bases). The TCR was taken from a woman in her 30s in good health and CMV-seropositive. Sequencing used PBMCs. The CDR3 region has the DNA TGTGCCAGCAGCGGACCGAATGGCGGGGTCCGCACCGGGGAGCTGTTTTTT. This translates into CASSGPNGGVRTGELFF.